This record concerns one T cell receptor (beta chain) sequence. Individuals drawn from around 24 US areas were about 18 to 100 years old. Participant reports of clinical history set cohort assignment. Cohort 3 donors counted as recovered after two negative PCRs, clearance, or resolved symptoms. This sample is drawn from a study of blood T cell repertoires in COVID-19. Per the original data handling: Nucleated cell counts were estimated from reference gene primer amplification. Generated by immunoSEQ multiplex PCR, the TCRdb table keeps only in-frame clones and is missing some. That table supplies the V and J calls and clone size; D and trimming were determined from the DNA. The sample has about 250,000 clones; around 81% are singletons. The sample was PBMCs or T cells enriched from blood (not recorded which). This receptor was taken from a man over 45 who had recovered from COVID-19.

As DNA, the CDR3 is TGCGCCAGCAGCTCGCACCAGACAGAACCCTCCTACAATGAGCAGTTCTTC. Translated, it gives CASSSHQTEPSYNEQFF. The chain joins TRBV5-1 to TRBJ2-1; perhaps TRBD1 as D (5 bases). This CDR3 contains 17 residues. Trimming stripped 3 bases from V and 0 bases from J, with 16 bases between. The germline V gene has CDR1 SGHRS and CDR2 YFSETQ.